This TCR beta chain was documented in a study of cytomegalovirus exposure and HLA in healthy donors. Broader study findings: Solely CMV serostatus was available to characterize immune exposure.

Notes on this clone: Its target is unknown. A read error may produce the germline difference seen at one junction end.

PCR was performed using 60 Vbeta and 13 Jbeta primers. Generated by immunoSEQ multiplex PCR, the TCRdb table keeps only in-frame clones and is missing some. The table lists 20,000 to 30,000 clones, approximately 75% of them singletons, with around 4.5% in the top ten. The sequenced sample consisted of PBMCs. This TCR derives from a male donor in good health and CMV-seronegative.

Written as DNA, the CDR3 is TGTGCCAGCAGTTTTTTACTAGCGGGAGGGCCTATCCTCTTC. Protein sequence: CASSFLLAGGPILF. V is TRBV28 and J is TRBJ2-1; 13 bases map to TRBD2. The CDR3 has 14 residues. CDR1 is MDHEN, CDR2 SYDVKM, per germline.